In this sample, the clone carrying this T cell receptor beta chain turned up once. In the authors' workflow: Amplification of reference gene primers was used by the study to estimate nucleated cell counts. Profiled with immunoSEQ multiplex PCR; TCRdb holds only in-frame clones, not every one. The DNA gave D and trimming, while V, J and clone size come from that table. The sample holds roughly 140,000 clones, about 82% seen once. CDR3 size: 12 residues. The ends were cut back, 2 bases at V and 9 bases at J, with 13 bases in the middle. Germline lookup yields CDR1 GTSNPN and CDR2 SVGIG (reference sequence). This record belongs to a study of blood T cell repertoires in COVID-19. Across the whole study: Nucleic acid was either cDNA or gDNA, and it came from T cells, B-cell-depleted T cells, or PBMCs.

The rearrangement uses TRBV30 and TRBJ1-2; D is ambiguous. The sequencing input was peripheral blood. The receptor was isolated from a man aged 45 to 65 with acute or convalescent COVID-19. The CDR3 sequence is CAWSSGAPRYTF. CDR3 coding DNA: TGTGCCTGGAGTAGCGGCGCTCCACGCTACACCTTC.